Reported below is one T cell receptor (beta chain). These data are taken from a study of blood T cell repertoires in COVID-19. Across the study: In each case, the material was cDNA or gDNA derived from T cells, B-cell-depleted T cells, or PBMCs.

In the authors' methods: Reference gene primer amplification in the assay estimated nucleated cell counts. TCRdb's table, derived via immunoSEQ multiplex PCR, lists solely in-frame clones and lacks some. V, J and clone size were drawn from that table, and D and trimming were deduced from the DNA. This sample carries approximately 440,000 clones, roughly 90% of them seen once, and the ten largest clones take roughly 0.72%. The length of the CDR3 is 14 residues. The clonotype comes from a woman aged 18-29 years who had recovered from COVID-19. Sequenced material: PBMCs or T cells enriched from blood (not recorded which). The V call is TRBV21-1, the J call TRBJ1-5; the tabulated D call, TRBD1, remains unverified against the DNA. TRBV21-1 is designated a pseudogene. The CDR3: CASSKKGGNQPQHF. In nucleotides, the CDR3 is TGTGCCAGCAGCAAAAAGGGGGGCAATCAGCCCCAGCATTTT.